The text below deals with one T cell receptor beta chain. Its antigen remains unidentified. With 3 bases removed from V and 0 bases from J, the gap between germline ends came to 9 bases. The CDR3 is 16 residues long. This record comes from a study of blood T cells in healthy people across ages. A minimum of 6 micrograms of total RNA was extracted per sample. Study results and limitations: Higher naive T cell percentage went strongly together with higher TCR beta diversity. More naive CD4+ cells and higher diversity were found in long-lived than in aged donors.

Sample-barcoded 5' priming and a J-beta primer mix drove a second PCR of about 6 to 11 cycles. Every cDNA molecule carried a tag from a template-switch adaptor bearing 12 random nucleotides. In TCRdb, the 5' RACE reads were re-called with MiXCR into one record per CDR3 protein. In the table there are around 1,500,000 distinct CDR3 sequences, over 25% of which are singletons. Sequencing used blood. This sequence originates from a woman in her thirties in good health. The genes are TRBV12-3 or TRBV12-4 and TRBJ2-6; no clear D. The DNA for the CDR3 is TGTGCCAGCAGTTTTAATTTCAACTCTGGGGCCAACGTCCTGACTTTC. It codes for CASSFNFNSGANVLTF.